The 2 T cell receptor beta chains given below trace back to one sample, sequenced in a study of blood T cells in healthy people across ages. Primers used in a second PCR of about 7 to 11 cycles were a sample-barcoded 5' primer and a J-beta primer mix. TCRdb re-derived calls from the 5' RACE reads in MiXCR, one entry per CDR3 protein. The sample contains nearly 1 million distinct CDR3 sequences, 51% of which appear only once. The sample was blood. All receptors derive from a woman between 55 and 75 years old in good health.

The rearrangement links TRBV27 to TRBJ2-5, with D possibly called TRBD1 or TRBD2 (5 bases each). The J call is in doubt because the DNA end fits TRBJ2-7 better. This CDR3 comprises 15 residues. Per the germline V gene, CDR1 is MNHEY and CDR2 is SMNVEV (reference sequence). CDR3 nucleotide sequence: TGTGCCAGCAGTTCAAGTTTGGGGGTTGGCTACGAGCAGTACTTC. It encodes CASSSSLGVGYEQYF.

The CDR3 DNA reads TGTGCCAGCAGTAAGCGGGAGATAAATGAGCAGTTCTTC. Its protein product is CASSKREINEQFF. The chain couples TRBV12-3 or TRBV12-4 to TRBJ2-1; 8 bases map to TRBD2. This CDR3 region has 13 residues. Trimming cost V 5 bases and J 7 bases; bases outside gene matches: 4.